This T cell receptor (beta chain) was profiled in a study of neurological immune-mediated disorders (dated by TCRdb to about 2019). As for the study more broadly: Of the approximately 34 multiple sclerosis patients, some 30 had relapsing-remitting MS and 3 had secondary progressive MS. Alongside PBMC samples, the set of 106 TCR-beta libraries contained longitudinal samples, technical triplicates, and paired CD4+ and CD8+ T-cell subsets that had been sorted. The cohort was made up of some 70 subjects, consisting of some 15 HAM/TSP patients, some 34 multiple sclerosis patients and about 20 healthy controls. Using UMI-based sequencing, the study compared peripheral blood TCR-beta repertoires from patients with HTLV-I-associated myelopathy (HAM/TSP), patients with multiple sclerosis, and healthy controls. The research as a whole found: The highest TCR clonal expansion was observed in HAM/TSP patients, whereas the lowest was observed in MS patients, even when compared with healthy controls. The MS cluster was not associated with any clinical or MRI features, and the authors stated that larger cohorts are needed. Expanded clones from different subjects shared no identical CDR3 amino acid sequences, which suggests that TCR-beta repertoires were private in all groups. In a phylogenetic analysis, the repertoires of 18 out of 34 MS patients fell into a single cluster of related CDR3 sequences, pointing to a possible signature at the repertoire level.

cDNA was synthesized by template-switch 5'RACE using a primer carrying a 10-nucleotide random unique molecular identifier by which each TCR transcript was tagged. Every sequencing run yielded over 170 million TCR-beta sequences covering 15-18 subjects. The RNeasy kit was used for extraction of total RNA. TCR-beta VDJ regions were amplified with primers for the TCR constant region and the 5'RACE anchor, using the KAPA Real-time Library Amplification kit. A first PCR added sample indexes and Illumina adaptors, after which a second PCR increased the library yield. After Ampure bead purification, the roughly 650 bp TCR product was size-selected on a 2% E-gel SizeSelection system. Library quality was checked on a Bioanalyzer, concentration was measured with Qubit, and libraries were quantified with the Kapa Library Quantification kit before pooling. An Illumina HiSeq 2500 sequenced the libraries paired-end 2 x 150 bp. To increase sequence diversity, roughly 24-32% phiX was spiked into each library pool. The authors' analysis ran thus. Quality-filtered reads were processed with the UMI-based MiGEC pipeline, and over 75% of raw TCR sequences were removed by the MiGEC pipeline during error correction. VDJ genes were aligned to IMGT germline references, and clonotypes were defined by unique CDR3 amino acid sequence plus V-J genes. Clonal expansion, Shannon diversity and CDR3 relatedness (CalcPairwiseDistances, ClusterSamples) were evaluated with VDJtools, and phylogenetic trees were built with CLCbio workbench. A clone was classed as expanded if it had 8 or more unique UMIs, a cutoff based on coefficient-of-variation modelling across technical triplicates. The public sequencing data were trimmed at Q25 with fastp and processed into clonotypes with MiXCR by TCRdb, which kept only in-frame beta chains. Every distinct CDR3 protein forms one entry, paired with its most common genes and DNA. V and J calls and clone size were set by TCRdb, not the authors. This sample lists 45,000 to 60,000 distinct CDR3 sequences; roughly 3.5% were detected once. Roughly 1.7% of the sample goes to the ten largest clones.

This clonotype appeared many times. Its antigen specificity is not known. Per-nucleotide qualities are absent, and no much larger clonotype sits a single base away. For the unsorted PBMC libraries, 2 million PBMCs were stored in RNAlater at -80 degrees C until RNA extraction and were used to generate the libraries. Multiple sclerosis patients were enrolled in a US clinical protocol under which disease progression was evaluated by magnetic resonance imaging. Peripheral blood underwent Ficoll-Hypaque density gradient centrifugation to isolate PBMCs, which were then cryopreserved in liquid nitrogen. CDR1 and CDR2 (SEHNR, FQNEAQ) derive from the germline V gene (reference sequence). The cysteine opens and the phenylalanine closes a CDR3 of 14 amino acids. Only the CDR3 portion is preserved as DNA: 42 bases, with reading frame beginning at the first base. V drops 4 bases and J drops 7 bases, leaving 16 bases in between.

The V and J genes are TRBV7-9 and TRBJ1-1; the best D guess is TRBD1, with 5 bases matching. The clonotype comes from a man aged 30 to 45 with multiple sclerosis. Sequenced input: PBMCs. The DNA sequence is TGTGCCAGCAGCTCGGTACGTGGGGGTCATGAAGCTTTCTTT. This is translated as CASSSVRGGHEAFF.